The 30 T cell receptor beta chains reported below all come from one sample, sequenced in a study of immune heterogeneity within non-small cell lung tumors. CDR3 of TCR beta was amplified by multiplex PCR that used 32 V and 13 J primers. In TCRdb, the multiplex PCR reads were re-called with MiXCR into one record per CDR3 protein. The table has 5,000 to 6,500 distinct CDR3 sequences, roughly 20% seen once. Template input was genomic DNA from bulk tumor (around 600 ng per sample). From each primary tumor, several far-apart biopsies were obtained during surgery. Samples came from untreated patients having curative surgery for newly diagnosed non-small cell lung cancer. The specimen was lung tumor tissue. The source is a man aged 55 to 70 with non-small cell lung cancer.

In this sample, this clonotype is medium-sized. This CDR3 is CSADRGTSGGDEQFF. The DNA of the CDR3 is TGCAGTGCCGATAGAGGGACTAGCGGGGGAGATGAGCAGTTCTTC. This chain connects TRBV20-1 to TRBJ2-1; 14 bases match TRBD2. Trimming cost V 6 bases and J 8 bases; bases outside gene matches: 9. The CDR3 covers 15 residues. CDR1 DFQATT and CDR2 SNEGSKA come from the germline V gene (reference sequence).

V and J are TRBV2 and TRBJ2-7, with D tentatively TRBD1 (7 bases). Germline lookup yields CDR1 SNHLY and CDR2 FYNNEI. V was trimmed by 7 bases and J by 2 bases, leaving 18 bases between them. The CDR3 consists of 15 residues. The CDR3 DNA sequence: TGTGCCAGCAAAGCCGGCGGGACAGCCACCTACGAGCAGTACTTC. It specifies CASKAGGTATYEQYF.

Judged by abundance, this clonotype is medium-sized. J is TRBJ1-5 and V is TRBV19, with TRBD1 matching over 7 bases. The J segment lost 2 bases and the V segment lost 6 bases, leaving 13 bases of the junction unmatched. Germline CDR1 is LNHDA and CDR2 is SQIVND (reference sequence). This CDR3 spans 17 amino acids. The CDR3 DNA follows: TGTGCCAGTAGGGCTCAGTCAATGGGACAGCGCAATCAGCCCCAGCATTTT. Translating gives CASRAQSMGQRNQPQHF. Together with reference TRBV19 and TRBJ1-5, the CDR3 gives the full variable domain: DGGITQSPKYLFRKEGQNVTLSCEQNLNHDAMYWYRQDPGQGLRLIYYSQIVNDFQKGDIAEGYSVSREKKESFPLTVTSAQKNPTAFYLCASRAQSMGQRNQPQHFGDGTRLSIL.

In its sample, this clonotype was seen a few times. The chain employs TRBV12-5 and TRBJ2-1; 11 bases map to TRBD2. The CDR3 covers 15 residues. V was clipped by 6 bases and J by 2 bases; unmatched bases: 3. In germline, CDR1 is LGHNT, CDR2 FRNRAP. This CDR3 reads CASGGGLAAYNEQFF. CDR3 DNA sequence: TGTGCTAGTGGAGGGGGACTAGCGGCCTACAATGAGCAGTTCTTC. Based on the CDR3 plus reference TRBV12-5 and TRBJ2-1, the full variable domain is DARVTQTPRHKVTEMGQEVTMRCQPILGHNTVFWYRQTMMQGLELLAYFRNRAPLDDSGMPKDRFSAEMPDATLATLKIQPSEPRDSAVYFCASGGGLAAYNEQFFGPGTRLTVL.

Within the sample, this clonotype is medium-sized. The chain couples TRBV20-1 to TRBJ2-7, with 7 nucleotides matching TRBD2. This CDR3 has 14 residues. Germline assignment: CDR1 DFQATT and CDR2 SNEGSKA (reference sequence). The trim removed 5 bases at V and 3 bases at J, leaving 10 bases unmatched. CDR3 sequence (DNA): TGCAGTGCTTCCACTAGCGCCCAAGTCTACGAGCAGTACTTC. Its protein product is CSASTSAQVYEQYF.

This clonotype was counted ten times or more. CDR3 sequence (DNA): TGTGCCAGCAGCTTAGCTAGCGGGAGGACTAACAATGAGCAGTTCTTC. Translation gives CASSLASGRTNNEQFF. The chain uses TRBV7-9 and TRBJ2-1; 10 positions match TRBD2. The CDR3 spans 16 residues. CDR1 is SEHNR, CDR2 FQNEAQ, per germline (reference sequence). Losses at the gene ends were 0 bases for V and 5 bases for J; bases not matched to a gene: 4. The full variable domain, its missing parts supplied by reference TRBV7-9 and TRBJ2-1, is DTGVSQNPRHKITKRGQNVTFRCDPISEHNRLYWYRQTLGQGPEFLTYFQNEAQLEKSRLLSDRFSAERPKGSFSTLEIQRTEQGDSAMYLCASSLASGRTNNEQFFGPGTRLTVL.

J is TRBJ2-3 and V is TRBV5-4, with D possibly TRBD2 on 6 matching bases. Trimming took 5 bases from V and 0 from J, leaving 10 bases between them. This CDR3 comprises 14 residues. The germline V gene has CDR1 SGHNT and CDR2 YYREEE (reference sequence). The CDR3 loop is CASRRDFSTDTQYF. The CDR3 DNA reads as TGTGCCAGCAGACGGGACTTCAGCACAGATACGCAGTATTTT.

On this clonotype: A much more abundant neighbour one base away suggests this may be a read error. J is TRBJ2-3 and V is TRBV19; D gene uncertain. Per the germline V gene, CDR1 is LNHDA and CDR2 is SQIVND (reference sequence). The ends were cut back, 3 bases at V and 0 bases at J, with 16 bases in the middle. CDR3 size: 17 residues. CDR3 in amino acids: CASSIQSESRSTDTQYF. DNA for the CDR3: TGTGCCAGTAGTATTCAATCCGAGAGCAGAAGCACAGATACGCAGTATTTT.

The chain links TRBV19 to TRBJ2-3; 7 positions match TRBD2. This CDR3 is built from 13 residues. Per germline, CDR1 LNHDA and CDR2 SQIVND (reference sequence). The ends lost 5 bases at V and 5 bases at J; junction bases unmatched: 4. DNA of the CDR3: TGTGCCAGTAGTCGAGGGGAGGGAGATACGCAGTATTTT. Its translation is CASSRGEGDTQYF.

This clonotype was seen at least ten times. The chain has TRBV9 and TRBJ2-1; 9 positions agree with TRBD2. The CDR3 covers 16 residues. V was clipped by 0 bases and J by 2 bases; unmatched bases: 3. Germline CDR1 and CDR2: SGDLS and YYNGEE. CDR3 region: CASSVEIAGAYNEQFF. The CDR3, as DNA: TGTGCCAGCAGCGTAGAGATAGCGGGAGCCTACAATGAGCAGTTCTTC.

In this sample, this clonotype is medium-sized. The rearrangement links TRBV9 to TRBJ2-5, with D maybe TRBD2 (5 bases). With 4 bases removed from V and 4 bases from J, the gap between germline ends came to 17 bases. Looked up from germline, CDR1 is SGDLS and CDR2 is YYNGEE. The length of the CDR3 is 15 residues. CDR3 in amino acids: CASSPHRPGGETQYF. CDR3 DNA: TGTGCCAGCAGCCCCCACCGCCCAGGAGGAGAGACCCAGTACTTC.

This chain uses TRBV5-6 with TRBJ1-1, with 7 bases fitting TRBD1. Germline CDR1 reads SGHDT; CDR2 reads YYEEEE. CDR3 size: 14 residues. V lost 5 bases to trimming and J lost 0 bases; unmatched junction nucleotides: 4. The CDR3 region is CASSPGQMNTEAFF. The CDR3 DNA reads as TGTGCCAGCAGTCCGGGACAGATGAACACTGAAGCTTTCTTT.

This clonotype is medium-sized in the sample. This chain joins TRBV29-1 and TRBJ2-7; 10 bases are shared with TRBD2. CDR3 size: 13 residues. V lost 6 bases, J lost 4 bases, and 6 bases stayed unmatched. Germline CDR1 reads SQVTM; CDR2 reads ANQGSEA. CDR3 loop: CSVPSGRGYEQYF. The CDR3 bases are TGCAGCGTCCCTAGCGGGAGAGGTTACGAGCAGTACTTC.

The V call is TRBV4-1, the J call TRBJ1-2, with D possibly being TRBD1 (5 bases). V gave up 8 bases and J gave up 5 bases, with 18 bases separating them. Germline V gene lookup returns CDR1 MGHRA and CDR2 YSYEKL. This CDR3 comprises 14 residues. CDR3 nucleotide sequence: TGCGCCAGCCAGACGGGACGGGAATCTTATGGCTACACCTTC. As protein: CASQTGRESYGYTF.

This clonotype turned up a few times. The V gene is TRBV5-6, the J gene TRBJ2-7, with 7 bases identical to TRBD2. Trimming took 9 bases from V and 0 from J; bases not matched to a gene: 9. CDR1 and CDR2 from the germline V gene are SGHDT and YYEEEE. This CDR3 comprises 14 residues. CDR3 loop: CANMSGVSSYEQYF. CDR3 nucleotides: TGTGCCAACATGAGCGGGGTCAGCTCCTACGAGCAGTACTTC.

Of note for this clonotype: Since a much larger clone is just one base distant, this may be a read error. The chain is built from TRBV5-1 and TRBJ2-1, with TRBD2 matching over 7 bases. V was pared by 5 bases and J by 6 bases, with 11 bases of the junction left unmatched. This CDR3 is built from 15 residues. Germline V gives CDR1 SGHRS, CDR2 YFSETQ. The CDR3 DNA reads TGCGCCAGCAGTATCGATGGGAGGGTCACCAATGAGCAGTTCTTC. This encodes CASSIDGRVTNEQFF.

This clonotype was recorded many times. The chain joins TRBV5-1 to TRBJ2-6, with D possibly matching TRBD1 (6 bases). Germline CDR1 is SGHRS and CDR2 is YFSETQ. The CDR3 runs to 16 residues. V was pared by 4 bases and J by 3 bases, with 14 bases between. The CDR3 sequence: CASSRESGVGANVLTF. DNA for the CDR3: TGCGCCAGCAGCCGAGAATCAGGGGTTGGGGCCAACGTCCTGACTTTC.

This clonotype is judged medium-sized (0.01 to 0.1%). This chain uses TRBV28 with TRBJ1-4; D is possibly TRBD1 (6 bases). Between the trimmed V and J ends, which lost 10 bases and 5 bases, there was a span of 14 bases. Per the germline V gene, CDR1 is MDHEN and CDR2 is SYDVKM. This CDR3 is built from 13 residues. CDR3 nucleotides: TGTGCCACCCGACAGGACGCGAATGAAAAACTGTTTTTT. Protein sequence: CATRQDANEKLFF.

The rearrangement links TRBV30 to TRBJ2-5; 8 bases are shared with TRBD1. Per germline, CDR1 GTSNPN and CDR2 SVGIG (reference sequence). This CDR3 is built from 12 residues. With 3 bases clipped from V and 4 bases from J, the junction kept 1 base outside the gene matches. The CDR3 reads CAWRTGAETQYF. In nucleotides, the CDR3 is TGTGCCTGGAGGACAGGGGCAGAGACCCAGTACTTC. The full variable domain, with the rest looked up from reference TRBV30 and TRBJ2-5, is SQTIHQWPATLVQPVGSPLSLECTVEGTSNPNLYWYRQAAGRGLQLLFYSVGIGQISSEVPQNLSASRPQDRQFILSSKKLLLSDSGFYLCAWRTGAETQYFGPGTRLLVL.

On this clonotype itself: This may be a read error, as it is one base from a much larger clone. The gene calls are TRBV4-1 and TRBJ2-1, with 9 bases that match TRBD2. After removal of 4 bases from V and 12 bases from J, the junction contained 10 bases not matched to a gene. Per the germline V gene, CDR1 is MGHRA and CDR2 is YSYEKL. This CDR3 has 14 amino acids. DNA of the CDR3: TGCGCCAGCAGCCGTAGCGGGAGTTATTATGGGCAGTTCTTC. It is translated as CASSRSGSYYGQFF.

This clonotype qualifies as medium-sized. The rearrangement uses TRBV9 and TRBJ2-3; D is undetermined. Per the germline V gene, CDR1 is SGDLS and CDR2 is YYNGEE. The CDR3 is 12 amino acids. V lost 2 bases, J lost 4 bases, and 5 bases lay in between. The CDR3 DNA reads as TGTGCCAGCAGCGTTCTATCAGATACGCAGTATTTT. Amino acid sequence: CASSVLSDTQYF. The whole variable domain, remainder taken from reference TRBV9 and TRBJ2-3, is DSGVTQTPKHLITATGQRVTLRCSPRSGDLSVYWYQQSLDQGLQFLIQYYNGEERAKGNILERFSAQQFPDLHSELNLSSLELGDSALYFCASSVLSDTQYFGPGTRLTVL.

In its sample, this clonotype ranks as medium-sized (0.01 to 0.1%). The V and J genes are TRBV28 and TRBJ2-5; D possibly corresponds to TRBD1 (6 bases). CDR3 length: 16 amino acids. V was trimmed by 1 base and J by 5 bases, leaving 17 bases between them. The V gene's germline CDR1 is MDHEN and CDR2 SYDVKM. CDR3 sequence: CASSLSRGLWGETQYF. The CDR3 nucleotides read TGTGCCAGCAGTTTATCCAGGGGTTTGTGGGGGGAGACCCAGTACTTC.

This clonotype was observed many times. The chain joins TRBV4-1 to TRBJ2-1, with TRBD1 matching over 9 bases. V trimming: 0 bases; J trimming: 7 bases; junction bases outside the gene matches: 4. This CDR3 region has 15 residues. CDR1 MGHRA and CDR2 YSYEKL come from the germline V gene. The CDR3 DNA follows: TGCGCCAGCAGCCAAGATAACAGGGGGCTGAATGAGCAGTTCTTC. It is translated as CASSQDNRGLNEQFF.

This clonotype appeared a few times. The V and J genes are TRBV18 and TRBJ1-4, with a weak D call TRBD1 (6 bases). Trimming pared 5 bases from V and 8 bases from J, leaving 12 bases between. The CDR3 is 13 residues long. The germline CDR1 and CDR2 sequences are KGHSH and LQKENI. CDR3 protein: CASSGGAEEKLFF. The CDR3 coding sequence is TGTGCCAGCTCAGGGGGGGCTGAAGAAAAACTGTTTTTT.

This clonotype came up many times. The chain carries TRBV7-6 and TRBJ2-7, with D unclear. The germline gives CDR1 SGHVS, CDR2 FNYEAQ. The germline V and J ends were trimmed by 0 bases and 0 bases, with 6 bases remaining between them. The CDR3 length is 14 residues. CDR3: CASSLAPHSYEQYF. CDR3 coding DNA: TGTGCCAGCAGCTTAGCCCCCCACTCCTACGAGCAGTACTTC.

This clonotype is labeled as medium-sized. The rearrangement links TRBV27 to TRBJ1-5, with no clear D. The V gene lost 0 bases and the J gene lost 4 bases, with 7 bases spanning the gap. The CDR3 is made up of 14 amino acids. Per germline, CDR1 MNHEY and CDR2 SMNVEV (reference sequence). CDR3 nucleotides: TGTGCCAGCAGTTTATCGAGAGGTAATCAGCCCCAGCATTTT. It codes for CASSLSRGNQPQHF.

This clonotype was seen repeatedly, ten times or more. The V gene is TRBV20-1, the J gene TRBJ1-1; D is ambiguous. Germline V gene sequence: CDR1 DFQATT, CDR2 SNEGSKA (reference sequence). The CDR3 has 15 amino acids. The ends were cut back, 3 bases at V and 2 bases at J, with 16 bases in the middle. The CDR3 spells CSARVFLELNTEAFF. In DNA, the CDR3 is TGCAGTGCTAGGGTCTTCTTGGAACTTAACACTGAAGCTTTCTTT.

This chain connects TRBV9 to TRBJ2-3; tentative D call: TRBD2 (6 bases). This CDR3 has 14 amino acids. With 4 bases removed from V and 4 bases from J, the gap between germline ends came to 13 bases. CDR1 is SGDLS and CDR2 is YYNGEE in the germline V gene. CDR3 sequence reads: CASSPTGDADTQYF. In DNA, the CDR3 is TGTGCCAGCAGCCCAACGGGAGATGCAGATACGCAGTATTTT.

This clonotype was seen only a few times. This chain connects TRBV9 to TRBJ2-5, with 11 bases aligning to TRBD1. V was clipped by 4 bases and J by 6 bases; unmatched bases: 8. Germline values: CDR1 SGDLS, CDR2 YYNGEE. The CDR3 is made up of 15 amino acids. The CDR3 is CASSFRDRGAKTQYF. The DNA for the CDR3 is TGTGCCAGCAGCTTCCGGGACAGGGGGGCAAAGACCCAGTACTTC.

The table lists this clonotype with many counts. CDR3 bases: TGTGCCAGCCGGAGGGGGGGCGCAGATACGCAGTATTTT. It codes for CASRRGGADTQYF. The rearrangement links TRBV25-1 to TRBJ2-3; a possible D gene is TRBD2 (7 bases). Germline-derived CDR1 and CDR2 are MGHDK and SYGVNS. V lost 8 bases and J lost 4, with 13 bases in between. The CDR3 is 13 residues long.